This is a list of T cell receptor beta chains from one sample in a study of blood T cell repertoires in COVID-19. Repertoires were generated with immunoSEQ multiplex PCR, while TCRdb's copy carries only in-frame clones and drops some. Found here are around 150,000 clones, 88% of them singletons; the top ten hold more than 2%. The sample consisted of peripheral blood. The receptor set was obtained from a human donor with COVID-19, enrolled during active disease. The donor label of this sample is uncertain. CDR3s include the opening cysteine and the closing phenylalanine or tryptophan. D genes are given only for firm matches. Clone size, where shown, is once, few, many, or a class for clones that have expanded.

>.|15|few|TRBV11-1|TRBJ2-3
CASSLVTFGTDTQYF
TGTGCCAGCAGCTTAGTAACTTTTGGCACAGATACGCAGTATTTT
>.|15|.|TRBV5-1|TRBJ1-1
CASSLGLGRRTEAFF
TGCGCCAGCAGCTTGGGATTGGGGAGGAGGACTGAAGCTTTCTTT
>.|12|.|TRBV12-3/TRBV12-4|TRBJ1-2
CASSLRGHGYTF
TGTGCCAGCAGTTTGCGGGGGCATGGCTACACCTTC
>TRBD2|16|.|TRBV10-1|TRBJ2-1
CASSEFSSGRTDEQFF
TGCGCCAGCAGTGAGTTTTCTAGCGGGAGGACGGATGAGCAGTTCTTC
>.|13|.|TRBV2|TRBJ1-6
CASFPDFNSPLHF
TGTGCCAGCTTCCCCGACTTTAATTCACCCCTCCACTTT
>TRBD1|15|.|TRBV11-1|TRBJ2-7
CASSLEHRGPEEQYF
TGTGCCAGCAGCTTAGAGCACAGGGGGCCAGAAGAGCAGTACTTC
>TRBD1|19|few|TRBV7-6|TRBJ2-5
CASSLALPTGTGAGETQYF
TGTGCCAGCAGCTTAGCTTTACCTACCGGGACAGGGGCCGGGGAGACCCAGTACTTC
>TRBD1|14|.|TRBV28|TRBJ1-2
CASRLSGQGNGYTF
TGTGCCAGCAGGCTCTCGGGACAGGGGAATGGCTACACCTTC
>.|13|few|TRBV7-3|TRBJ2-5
CASSQQDQEAQYF
TGTGCCAGCAGCCAGCAGGACCAGGAGGCCCAGTACTTC
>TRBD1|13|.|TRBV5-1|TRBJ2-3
CASSRDSADAQYF
TGCGCCAGCAGCCGGGACAGCGCGGATGCGCAGTATTTT
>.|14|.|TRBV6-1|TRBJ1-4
CASSNPLLNEKLFF
TGTGCCAGCAGTAATCCTCTCCTTAATGAAAAACTGTTTTTT
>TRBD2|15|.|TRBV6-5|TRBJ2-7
CASRQGGGGSYEQYF
TGTGCCAGCCGCCAAGGTGGGGGGGGATCCTACGAGCAGTACTTC
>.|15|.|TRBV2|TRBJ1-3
CASSEGPRGGNTIYF
TGTGCCAGCAGCGAAGGACCCCGAGGGGGAAACACCATATATTTT
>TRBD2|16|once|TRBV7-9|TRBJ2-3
CASSFGTSESTDTQYF
TGTGCCAGCAGCTTTGGGACTAGCGAGAGCACAGATACGCAGTATTTT
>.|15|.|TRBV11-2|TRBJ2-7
CASSLDGAPLDEQYF
TGTGCCAGCAGCTTAGATGGGGCCCCCCTTGACGAGCAGTACTTC
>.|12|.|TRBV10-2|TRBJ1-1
CASSSRGSEAFF
TGCGCCAGCAGCTCCCGGGGGTCTGAAGCTTTCTTT
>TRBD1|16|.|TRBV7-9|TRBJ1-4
CASSPNRGRSDEKLFF
TGTGCCAGCAGCCCCAACAGGGGGCGCTCGGATGAAAAACTGTTTTTT
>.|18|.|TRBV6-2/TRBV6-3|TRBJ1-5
CASSYLRGRAYSNQPQHF
TGTGCCAGCAGTTACCTGCGGGGACGAGCGTATAGCAATCAGCCCCAGCATTTT
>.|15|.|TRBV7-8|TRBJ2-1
CASSLFREAYNEQFF
TGTGCCAGCAGCTTATTCCGAGAGGCCTACAATGAGCAGTTCTTC
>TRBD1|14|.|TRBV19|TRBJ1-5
CASSPTGGGQPQHF
TGTGCCAGTAGTCCGACAGGGGGCGGTCAGCCCCAGCATTTT
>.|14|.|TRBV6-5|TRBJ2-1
CASSYSRNWDEQFF
TGTGCCAGCAGTTACTCGCGGAACTGGGATGAGCAGTTCTTC
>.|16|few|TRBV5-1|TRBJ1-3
CASSLRSGGIGNTIYF
TGCGCCAGCAGCTTGAGGTCGGGGGGAATTGGAAACACCATATATTTT
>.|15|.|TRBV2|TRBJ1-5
CASSEDILGNQPQHF
TGTGCCAGCAGTGAGGACATTTTGGGGAATCAGCCCCAGCATTTT